The entry below gives a single T cell receptor (beta chain) sequence along with its context. Specified time point: after neoadjuvant nivolumab, at surgical resection. Stage II-IVA oral cavity squamous cell carcinoma was new and untreated by systemic or radiation therapy. The sample comes from a study of neoadjuvant anti-PD-1 for oral cavity cancer. The CDR3 length is 13 residues. The V end lost 5 bases, the J end lost 1 base, and 7 bases lay between the germline ends. Germline CDR1 and CDR2: SGHNT and YENEEA. Six replicates per PBMC sample, mostly from 480 ng of genomic DNA. Data came from immunoSEQ multiplex PCR; TCRdb stores just in-frame clones and leaves some out. The sample has 6,000 to 9,000 clones, over 50% seen once.

The TCR sequence derives from a person between 35 and 79 years old with oral cavity squamous cell carcinoma. The V call is TRBV11-3, the J call TRBJ2-3; weak D call: TRBD1 (6 bases). The material was PBMCs, obtained after nivolumab (anti-PD-1) treatment. The CDR3 sequence is CASSHRGTDTQYF. In DNA form, the CDR3 reads TGTGCCAGCAGCCACAGGGGCACAGATACGCAGTATTTT.